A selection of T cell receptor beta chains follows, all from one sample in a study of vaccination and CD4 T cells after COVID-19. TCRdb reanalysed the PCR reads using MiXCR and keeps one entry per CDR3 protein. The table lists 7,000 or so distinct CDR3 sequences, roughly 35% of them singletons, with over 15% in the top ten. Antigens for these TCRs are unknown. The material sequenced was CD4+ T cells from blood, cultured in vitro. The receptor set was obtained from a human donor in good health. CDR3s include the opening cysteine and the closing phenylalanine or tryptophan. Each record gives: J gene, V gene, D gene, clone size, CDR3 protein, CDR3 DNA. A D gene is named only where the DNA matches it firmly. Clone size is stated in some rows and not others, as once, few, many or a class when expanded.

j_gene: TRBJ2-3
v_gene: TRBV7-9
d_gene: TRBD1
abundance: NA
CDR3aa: CASSFDGTGRTDTQYF
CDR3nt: TGTGCCAGCAGTTTCGACGGGACAGGCCGCACAGATACGCAGTATTTT

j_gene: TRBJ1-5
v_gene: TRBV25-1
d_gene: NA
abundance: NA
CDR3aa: CASSAANQPQHF
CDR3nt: TGTGCCAGCAGTGCTGCGAATCAGCCCCAGCATTTT

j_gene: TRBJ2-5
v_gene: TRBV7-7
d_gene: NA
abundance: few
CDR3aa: CASSLRPQETQYF
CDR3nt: TGTGCCAGCAGCTTACGTCCTCAAGAGACCCAGTACTTC

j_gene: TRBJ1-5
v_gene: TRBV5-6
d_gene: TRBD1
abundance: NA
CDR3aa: CASSSRDSHSNQPQHF
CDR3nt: TGTGCCAGCAGCTCACGGGACAGCCATAGCAATCAGCCCCAGCATTTT

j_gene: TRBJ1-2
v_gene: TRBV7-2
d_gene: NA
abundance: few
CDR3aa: CASSPIGGTNYGYTF
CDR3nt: TGTGCCAGCAGCCCAATAGGCGGAACTAACTATGGCTACACCTTC

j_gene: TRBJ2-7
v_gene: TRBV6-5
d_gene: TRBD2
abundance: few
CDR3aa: CASSYGAASGSIPYEQYF
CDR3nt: TGTGCCAGCAGTTACGGGGCGGCTAGCGGGAGCATCCCCTACGAGCAGTACTTC

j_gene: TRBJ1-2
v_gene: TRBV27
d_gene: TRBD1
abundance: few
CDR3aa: CASSLRGTADGYTF
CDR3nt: TGTGCCAGCAGTTTAAGGGGGACAGCAGATGGCTACACCTTC

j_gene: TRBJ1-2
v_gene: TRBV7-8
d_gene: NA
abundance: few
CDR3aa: CASSPGPGAYYGYTF
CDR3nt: TGTGCCAGCAGCCCAGGCCCTGGGGCCTACTATGGCTACACCTTC

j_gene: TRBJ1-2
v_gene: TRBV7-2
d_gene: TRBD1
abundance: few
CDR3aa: CASSLRPGTGNYGYTF
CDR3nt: TGTGCCAGCAGCCTACGTCCCGGGACAGGAAACTATGGCTACACCTTC

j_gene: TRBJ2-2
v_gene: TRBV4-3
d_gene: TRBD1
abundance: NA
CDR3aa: CASSQMPGQGAGELFF
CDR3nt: TGCGCCAGCAGCCAAATGCCGGGACAGGGGGCCGGGGAGCTGTTTTTT

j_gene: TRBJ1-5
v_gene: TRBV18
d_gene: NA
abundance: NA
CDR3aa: CASSHGPSQPQHF
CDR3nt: TGTGCCAGCTCCCACGGCCCGAGTCAGCCCCAGCATTTT

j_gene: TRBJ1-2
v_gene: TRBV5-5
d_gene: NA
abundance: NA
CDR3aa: CASSIRLGGANYGYTF
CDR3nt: TGTGCCAGCAGCATCCGATTGGGGGGAGCTAACTATGGCTACACCTTC

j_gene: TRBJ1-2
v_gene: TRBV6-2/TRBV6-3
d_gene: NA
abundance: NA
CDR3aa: CASRSTGDYGYTF
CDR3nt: TGTGCCAGCAGGTCTACAGGCGACTATGGCTACACCTTC

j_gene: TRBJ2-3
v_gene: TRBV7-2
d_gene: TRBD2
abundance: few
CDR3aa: CASSPKVGGTGTDTQYF
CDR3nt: TGTGCCAGCAGCCCCAAGGTCGGGGGGACGGGCACAGATACGCAGTATTTT

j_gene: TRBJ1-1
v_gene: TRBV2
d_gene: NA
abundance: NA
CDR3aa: CASSEAAYEAFF
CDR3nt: TGTGCCAGCAGTGAAGCAGCTTATGAAGCTTTCTTT

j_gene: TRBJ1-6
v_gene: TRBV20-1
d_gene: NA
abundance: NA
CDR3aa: CSASVGAGNSPLHF
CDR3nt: TGCAGTGCTAGTGTGGGGGCGGGTAATTCACCCCTCCACTTT